Listed below are T cell receptor beta chains from one sample, sequenced in a study of T cells after yellow fever vaccination. In TCRdb, the 5' RACE reads were re-called with MiXCR into one record per CDR3 protein. The table includes some 160,000 distinct CDR3 sequences, 6.5% to 8.5% detected once. Sample: CD4+ T cells sorted from PBMCs, taken 5 to 6 days after the first yellow fever vaccination. Source of these receptors: a young man who received the YFV17D yellow fever vaccine. Both conserved end residues are part of each CDR3. The order of the fields is V gene, clone size, D gene, J gene, CDR3 protein, CDR3 DNA. D genes are given only for firm matches. The listing skips clone size in some rows; elsewhere it reads once, few, many or a size class.

TRBV7-2	many	.	TRBJ1-6	CASSLSGNSPLHF	TGTGCCAGCAGCTTATCGGGAAATTCACCCCTCCACTTT
TRBV4-2	many	.	TRBJ1-2	CASSRTDGYGYTF	TGTGCCAGCAGCCGGACAGACGGCTATGGCTACACCTTC
TRBV7-2	.	TRBD1	TRBJ1-2	CASSQGQGSTGSF	TGTGCCAGCAGCCAGGGACAGGGATCTACAGGCTCCTTC
TRBV6-2/TRBV6-3	.	.	TRBJ1-2	CASNGVDYGYTF	TGTGCCAGCAATGGGGTTGACTATGGCTACACCTTC
TRBV12-3/TRBV12-4	many	.	TRBJ2-3	CASSFRVPDTQYF	TGTGCCAGCAGTTTTAGGGTTCCAGATACGCAGTATTTT
TRBV27	few	TRBD1	TRBJ2-5	CASSQWTGGEETQYF	TGTGCCAGCAGTCAATGGACAGGGGGAGAAGAGACCCAGTACTTC
TRBV3-1	many	TRBD2	TRBJ2-1	CASSRGDCAGVNEQFF	TGTGCCAGCAGTCGCGGGGACTGCGCGGGGGTCAATGAGCAGTTCTTC
TRBV5-6	.	.	TRBJ2-1	CASSQGVHNEQFF	TGTGCCAGCAGCCAGGGCGTGCACAATGAGCAGTTCTTC
TRBV7-2	.	.	TRBJ1-5	CASSLNFVGAEPQHF	TGTGCCAGCAGCTTGAATTTCGTGGGAGCCGAGCCCCAGCATTTT
TRBV6-5	.	TRBD1	TRBJ1-6	CAITGVSPLHF	TGTGCCATTACAGGGGTCTCACCCCTCCACTTT
TRBV7-2	few	.	TRBJ2-5	CASSPTQGGETQYF	TGTGCCAGCAGTCCAACTCAGGGGGGAGAGACCCAGTACTTC
TRBV24-1	many	TRBD1	TRBJ2-7	CATSDRTGGEQYF	TGTGCCACCAGTGATCGGACAGGTGGCGAGCAGTACTTC
TRBV24-1	.	.	TRBJ2-5	CATSDPRGDSQETQYF	TGTGCCACCAGTGATCCCCGGGGGGACAGCCAAGAGACCCAGTACTTC
TRBV5-6	many	TRBD1	TRBJ1-6	CASSSDRSYNSPLHF	TGTGCCAGCAGCTCGGACAGGTCCTATAATTCACCCCTCCACTTT
TRBV25-1	.	.	TRBJ1-2	CASSERGSFLDGYTF	TGTGCCAGCAGTGAACGGGGGTCGTTTCTAGATGGCTACACCTTC
TRBV12-3/TRBV12-4	few	.	TRBJ1-3	CASHRRGLVLSGNTIYF	TGTGCCAGCCATCGGAGGGGCCTGGTCCTCTCTGGAAACACCATATATTTT
TRBV4-3	.	.	TRBJ1-4	CASSQGASPTNEKLFF	TGCGCCAGCAGCCAAGGGGCCAGCCCAACTAATGAAAAACTGTTTTTT
TRBV27	many	.	TRBJ2-2	CASRAPGLSNTGELFF	TGTGCCAGCAGAGCCCCGGGACTCTCGAACACCGGGGAGCTGTTTTTT
TRBV20-1	few	.	TRBJ1-6	CSALRENSYNSPLHF	TGCAGTGCACTAAGGGAGAACTCCTATAATTCACCCCTCCACTTT
TRBV7-9	few	.	TRBJ1-5	CASSLVSGQPQHF	TGTGCCAGCAGCTTAGTTTCCGGGCAGCCCCAGCATTTT
TRBV27	.	.	TRBJ1-3	CASSLTQPFSGNTIYF	TGTGCCAGCAGTTTAACGCAGCCATTCTCTGGAAACACCATATATTTT
TRBV4-3	many	.	TRBJ2-3	CASSPQSGLRTDTQYF	TGCGCCAGCAGCCCACAGTCGGGCCTTCGGACAGATACGCAGTATTTT
TRBV27	few	.	TRBJ2-3	CASSLRLGGGRSRTDTQYF	TGTGCCAGCAGTTTGAGACTGGGGGGGGGCCGTTCCCGCACAGATACGCAGTATTTT
TRBV10-3	many	.	TRBJ2-7	CATRDDPTDEQYF	TGTGCCACTAGGGACGACCCGACCGACGAGCAGTACTTC
TRBV6-5	many	TRBD1	TRBJ2-4	CATRDRLNIQYF	TGTGCCACCCGGGACAGACTAAACATTCAGTACTTC
TRBV5-4	.	TRBD1	TRBJ2-7	CASSPGGQIVYEQYF	TGTGCCAGCAGCCCAGGGGGACAGATCGTCTACGAGCAGTACTTC
TRBV15	few	.	TRBJ2-5	CATSRVIETQYF	TGTGCCACCAGCAGAGTTATCGAGACCCAGTACTTC
TRBV5-1	.	.	TRBJ1-1	CASSLGAAVANTEAFF	TGCGCCAGCAGCTTGGGGGCAGCGGTCGCGAACACTGAAGCTTTCTTT
TRBV7-2	many	TRBD2	TRBJ2-5	CASRTSGGKETQYF	TGTGCCAGCAGGACTAGCGGGGGGAAAGAGACCCAGTACTTC
TRBV6-5	many	.	TRBJ2-1	CASDRNGVQFF	TGTGCCAGCGATAGAAATGGGGTGCAGTTCTTC
TRBV12-3/TRBV12-4	few	.	TRBJ2-7	CASRRTEMSYEQYF	TGTGCCAGCAGAAGGACGGAGATGTCCTACGAGCAGTACTTC
TRBV20-1	few	.	TRBJ2-3	CSAAQGVRDTQYF	TGCAGTGCCGCACAGGGAGTTAGGGATACGCAGTATTTT
TRBV2	many	.	TRBJ1-1	CASSSPNNRDEAFF	TGTGCCAGCAGTTCGCCAAATAATCGGGATGAAGCTTTCTTT
TRBV3-1	.	TRBD2	TRBJ2-1	CASSQYAGGAYNEQFF	TGTGCCAGCAGCCAGTACGCGGGGGGGGCATACAATGAGCAGTTCTTC
TRBV5-1	many	.	TRBJ2-5	CASDSQPGVQETQYF	TGCGCCAGCGACTCCCAGCCGGGGGTTCAAGAGACCCAGTACTTC
TRBV4-2	many	.	TRBJ1-4	CASSQSFGAYPLRLFF	TGTGCCAGCAGCCAAAGTTTTGGGGCCTACCCACTCAGACTGTTTTTT
TRBV3-1	.	TRBD2	TRBJ2-3	CASSYSGGFTDTQYF	TGTGCCAGCAGCTACAGCGGGGGCTTCACAGATACGCAGTATTTT
TRBV28	.	.	TRBJ1-4	CASKGATNEKLFF	TGTGCCAGCAAGGGTGCAACTAATGAAAAACTGTTTTTT
TRBV20-1	few	.	TRBJ2-6	CSASGVSGANVLTF	TGCAGTGCTAGCGGCGTCTCTGGGGCCAACGTCCTGACTTTC
TRBV3-1	many	TRBD1	TRBJ1-4	CASSFGTANEKLFF	TGTGCCAGCAGCTTTGGGACAGCGAATGAAAAACTGTTTTTT
TRBV7-2	.	TRBD1	TRBJ2-5	CASSMGQRGETQYF	TGTGCCAGCAGCATGGGACAGCGAGGGGAGACCCAGTACTTC
TRBV4-1	many	.	TRBJ1-6	CASSQQGVNSPLHF	TGCGCCAGCAGCCAGCAAGGGGTAAATTCACCCCTCCACTTT
TRBV5-1	many	.	TRBJ1-2	CASSPRPISASANYGYTF	TGCGCCAGCAGCCCCCGACCTATTAGCGCCAGTGCAAACTATGGCTACACCTTC
TRBV5-1	many	TRBD1	TRBJ1-2	CASSPDRASYTF	TGCGCCAGCAGCCCGGACAGGGCGTCCTACACCTTC
TRBV24-1	many	.	TRBJ2-3	CATSGQADTQYF	TGTGCCACCAGTGGCCAGGCAGATACGCAGTATTTT